These T cell receptor beta chains were read from a single sample in a study of T cell changes during pregnancy in multiple sclerosis. Sequenced by immunoSEQ multiplex PCR; TCRdb stores in-frame clones only, minus some. The sample lists roughly 41,000 clones, approximately 90% occurring once. The sequences come from CD8+ T cells from peripheral blood mononuclear cells, collected in the third trimester of pregnancy. Source of these receptors: a female donor with multiple sclerosis, enrolled in a pregnancy study. Both conserved end residues are part of each CDR3. The listing skips clone size in some rows; elsewhere it reads once, few, many or a size class.

V gene	clone size	CDR3 protein
TRBV4-3	.	CASSRIRGGNEKLFF
TRBV11-2	.	CASSLTSLYEQFF
TRBV5-4	.	CASSLDGDTQYF
TRBV6-5	.	CASSYGGGWETQYF
TRBV6-6	.	CASNGLANTGELFF
TRBV4-1	.	CASSQDRGGTEAFF
TRBV7-9	.	CASSLADRATYNEQFF
TRBV11-1	.	CASSRNTGGPGGYTF
TRBV10-3	.	CAISAPNTEAFF
TRBV19	once	CASRRQGYIDTEAFF
TRBV7-9	.	CASSIEEGTQYF
TRBV5-4	.	CASSLGTGAYEQYF
TRBV5-4	.	CASSLDGSYGYTF
TRBV11-2	.	CASSLGPGQGLNYGYTF
TRBV30	.	CAWHRGYTEAFF
TRBV10-2	.	CASSGGQWDGYTF
TRBV6-1	.	CASSERGSGANVLTF
TRBV6-1	.	CASSEEVAGAYEQYF
TRBV6-5	.	CASSYQLSGVNGELFF
TRBV7-9	.	CASNYDREGYTF
TRBV27	.	CASSLMEGIGGSSEKLFF
TRBV6-5	.	CASTREGASGGYTF
TRBV12-2	once	CASRLKGLLFGYGYTF
TRBV28	.	CASTAGGRRTDTQYF
TRBV6-1	many	CASSEADGGAHEQFF
TRBV4-2	.	CASSHVTGEANNSPLHF
TRBV7-7	.	CASSLYAGSYEQYF
TRBV27	.	CASSRDFSNQPQHF
TRBV27	.	CASSPVQGVYFDQPQHF
TRBV19	.	CATRARDGFYEQYF
TRBV5-1	.	CASSFDRGVSYEQYF
TRBV19	once	CASSIQGATEAFF
TRBV7-9	once	CASSVFSRVPGEDTQYF
TRBV7-9	.	CASSLRGSGNTIYF
TRBV7-8	.	CASSLVGRRTYEQYF
TRBV27	.	CASSLWAGINHEQYF
TRBV6-5	.	CASKSLLGEVDEQYF
TRBV27	.	CASSPRTGVMVDEQYF
TRBV6-1	.	CASSVQGARDYGYTF
TRBV7-3	.	CASSLGDDRGNGYTF
TRBV30	.	CAWSVGAYGYTF
TRBV4-1	.	CASSQEGGVAQPQHF
TRBV28	.	CASSSADRDLSYEQYF
TRBV28	.	CASSRTHRGIVYGYTF
TRBV30	.	CAWDSSYNEQFF
TRBV2	.	CASRLAGKGETQYF
TRBV6-4	.	CASSDSPMDRSHEQYF
TRBV7-2	.	CASSSGLAGQETQYF
TRBV27	few	CASSQRRGNQPQHF
TRBV5-1	.	CASKPRRGNTEAFF
TRBV7-9	.	CASTAGQGPGEIDTQYF
TRBV6-4	.	CASSDIAGGPGEQFF